The T cell receptor beta chain under discussion was sequenced for a study of cytomegalovirus exposure and HLA in healthy donors. In the PCR, 60 Vbeta and 13 Jbeta primers were used. This table comes from immunoSEQ multiplex PCR, and its TCRdb copy is limited to in-frame clones, with some not included. Among tens of thousands of clones listed, 65% to 75% were seen once. General observations from the study: There were reportedly fewer N-insertions in an Asian-associated ancestry cluster than the roughly 700-donor mean, in a later analysis. There were around 160 TCR beta chains listed as cytomegalovirus-associated.

Remarks on this clone: Its target is unknown.

V lost 5 bases and J lost 5, with 6 bases in between. The CDR3 is 11 amino acids. Germline V gene sequence: CDR1 DFQATT, CDR2 SNEGSKA (reference sequence). The TCR sequence derives from a man aged 35 to 55 in good health and CMV-seropositive. Input material: PBMCs. The chain uses TRBV20-1 and TRBJ1-4; unclear D gene. Here the CDR3 DNA reads TGCAGTGCTGCGATCAATGAAAAACTGTTTTTT. It codes for CSAAINEKLFF.